Each of the 32 T cell receptor beta chains below was sequenced from the same sample in a study of blood T cells in healthy people across ages. A second roughly 6 to 11 cycle PCR used barcoded and J-beta primers. TCRdb analysed the 5' RACE reads with MiXCR anew, one entry per CDR3 protein. The table lists about 570,000 distinct CDR3 sequences, 27% of them singletons. The sequencing input was blood. The receptors shown here come from a woman aged 70-85 years in good health.

The CDR3: CATKGSVKETQYF. In nucleotides, the CDR3 is TGTGCCACCAAGGGGTCAGTGAAGGAGACCCAGTACTTC. This sequence joins TRBV6-5 and TRBJ2-5, with a weak D call TRBD1 (5 bases). With 10 bases removed from V and 5 bases from J, the gap between germline ends came to 17 bases. Germline V gene sequence: CDR1 MNHEY, CDR2 SVGAGI. The CDR3 contains 13 residues.

This clonotype was seen only a few times. This chain links TRBV11-3 with TRBJ1-6, with D possibly being TRBD1 (6 bases). The CDR3 runs 13 residues. CDR1 is SGHNT and CDR2 is YENEEA in the germline V gene. Trimming removed 3 bases at V and 8 bases at J, with 8 bases between. The CDR3 protein is CASSFRQDSPLHF. The DNA of the CDR3 is TGTGCCAGCAGCTTCCGACAGGATTCACCCCTCCACTTT. Filled out from reference TRBV11-3 and TRBJ1-6, the complete variable domain reads EAGVVQSPRYKIIEKKQPVAFWCNPISGHNTLYWYLQNLGQGPELLIRYENEEAVDDSQLPKDRFSAERLKGVDSTLKIQPAELGDSAVYLCASSFRQDSPLHFGNGTRLTVT.

The chain is built from TRBV11-3 and TRBJ1-4, with TRBD1 as a possible D gene (5 bases). Germline CDR1 and CDR2: SGHNT and YENEEA. The ends were cut back, 1 base at V and 15 bases at J, with 12 bases in the middle. CDR3 length equals 12 residues. CDR3 protein: CASSLGDQPVFF. The CDR3 DNA reads TGTGCCAGCAGCTTAGGGGACCAACCGGTGTTTTTT.

V gene TRBV18 combines with J gene TRBJ2-5; 9 nucleotides line up with TRBD1. The J call is uncertain, as TRBJ2-1 better fits the DNA end. The CDR3 extends over 14 amino acids. Germline lookup yields CDR1 KGHSH and CDR2 LQKENI. DNA of the CDR3: TGTGCCAGCTCATCGGTCGGACAGGGGAATGAGCAGTTCTTC. This encodes CASSSVGQGNEQFF.

This chain connects TRBV7-8 to TRBJ2-2, with D tentatively TRBD2 (7 bases). From germline, CDR1 is SGHVS and CDR2 FQNEAQ. V gave up 7 bases and J gave up 6 bases, with 18 bases separating them. The CDR3 is 15 amino acids. DNA for the CDR3: TGTGCCAGCAACAGAGAGGGGGGGGTTCCCGGGGAGCTGTTTTTT. Its translation is CASNREGGVPGELFF.

The chain couples TRBV9 to TRBJ2-7; 8 bases line up with TRBD1. This CDR3 is 14 amino acids long. Trimming took 0 bases from V and 5 from J; bases not matched to a gene: 4. CDR1 and CDR2 from the germline V gene are SGDLS and YYNGEE. The CDR3 region is CASSVGTGINEQYF. The CDR3 DNA reads as TGTGCCAGCAGCGTAGGGACAGGGATAAACGAGCAGTACTTC.

This clonotype was seen a handful of times. V and J are TRBV4-2 and TRBJ1-5; no clear D. This CDR3 contains 15 residues. Germline CDR1 reads LGHNA; CDR2 reads YNFKEQ. The germline V and J ends were trimmed by 4 bases and 1 base, with 11 bases remaining between them. CDR3 sequence reads: CASSRSSESNQPQHF. As DNA, the CDR3 is TGTGCCAGCAGCCGGTCGTCTGAGAGCAATCAGCCCCAGCATTTT.

This clonotype was picked up a small number of times. V gene TRBV27 combines with J gene TRBJ2-3; the match to TRBD1 covers 8 bases. V shed 5 bases, J shed 1 base, and the junction held 8 bases outside the gene matches. The CDR3 extends over 16 amino acids. Germline lookup yields CDR1 MNHEY and CDR2 SMNVEV (reference sequence). The CDR3 bases are TGTGCCAGCAGTCCCGACAGGGGTGTGGGCACAGATACGCAGTATTTT. It specifies CASSPDRGVGTDTQYF.

The chain recombines TRBV7-9 with TRBJ1-4; no definite D call. The length of the CDR3 is 13 residues. V was shortened by 7 bases and J by 4 bases, with 10 bases between the two germline ends. Germline values: CDR1 SEHNR, CDR2 FQNEAQ (reference sequence). CDR3 sequence: CASTSWGNEKLFF. CDR3 bases: TGTGCCAGCACCTCTTGGGGTAATGAAAAACTGTTTTTT.

The V gene is TRBV6-2 or TRBV6-3, the J gene TRBJ2-1; D unresolved. From germline, CDR1 is MNHEY and CDR2 SVGEGT. This CDR3 spans 12 amino acids. Trimming took off 3 bases at V and 10 bases at J, with 10 bases between the two ends. The CDR3 here is CASSYWAVEQFF. The CDR3 DNA reads as TGTGCCAGCAGTTATTGGGCCGTCGAGCAGTTCTTC.

This clonotype is a singleton in its sample. The rearrangement uses TRBV6-2 or TRBV6-3 and TRBJ1-2, with no clear D. Trimming removed 7 bases at V and 14 bases at J, with 20 bases between. Germline CDR1 and CDR2: MNHEY and SVGEGT. The CDR3 loop spans 12 amino acids. CDR3 bases: TGTGCCAGCAATACCGGACCGACCGCGGGGACCTTC. Translated, it gives CASNTGPTAGTF.

This clonotype was counted many times. The chain couples TRBV5-5 to TRBJ2-2; no firm D call. Germline V CDR1 and CDR2: SGHKS, YYEKEE (reference sequence). The CDR3 has 12 residues. Trimming took off 4 bases at V and 2 bases at J, with 3 bases between the two ends. CDR3 sequence: CASSPNTGELFF. The CDR3 region has the DNA TGTGCCAGCAGCCCCAACACCGGGGAGCTGTTTTTT.

The rearrangement links TRBV7-3 to TRBJ2-3, with a weak D call TRBD2 (6 bases). Trimming took off 2 bases at V and 2 bases at J, with 14 bases between the two ends. This CDR3 contains 16 residues. CDR1 and CDR2 (germline): SGHTA, FQGTGA. Here the CDR3 DNA reads TGTGCCAGCAGCTTAGGGGAGACTAGGATCACAGATACGCAGTATTTT. Its translation: CASSLGETRITDTQYF.

The rearrangement links TRBV11-1 to TRBJ2-5; D remains ambiguous. The germline V and J ends were trimmed by 6 bases and 5 bases, with 16 bases remaining between them. The germline V gene encodes CDR1 SGHAT and CDR2 FQDESV (reference sequence). The CDR3 extends over 14 amino acids. The CDR3 loop is CASSLAFSKETQYF. The DNA of the CDR3 is TGTGCCAGCAGTCTTGCGTTTAGTAAGGAGACCCAGTACTTC. The entire variable domain, with the rest obtained from reference TRBV11-1 and TRBJ2-5, is as follows: EAEVAQSPRYKITEKSQAVAFWCDPISGHATLYWYRQILGQGPELLVQFQDESVVDDSQLPKDRFSAERLKGVDSTLKIQPAELGDSAMYLCASSLAFSKETQYFGPGTRLLVL.

The chain links TRBV4-3 to TRBJ1-1, with TRBD1 matching 12 bases. Germline V lookup: CDR1 LGHNA, CDR2 YSLEER. The trim removed 5 bases at V and 8 bases at J, leaving 18 bases unmatched. The CDR3 runs to 18 residues. Here the CDR3 DNA reads TGCGCCAGCAGCTTACAATACACCCCCGGGACAGGGGGCTCCGAAGCTTTCTTT. This translates into CASSLQYTPGTGGSEAFF.

Only a few counts were recorded for this clonotype. The chain joins TRBV20-1 to TRBJ2-3, with D tentatively TRBD1 (5 bases). Trimming removed 0 bases from V and 4 bases from J, with 8 bases in between. CDR1 is DFQATT, CDR2 SNEGSKA, per germline (reference sequence). The CDR3 has 13 amino acids. The CDR3 loop is CSARDRAPDTQYF. Written as DNA, the CDR3 is TGCAGTGCTAGAGACAGGGCTCCAGATACGCAGTATTTT.

This clonotype was seen a few times. The V and J genes are TRBV4-3 and TRBJ1-2; D unresolved. The CDR3 runs 19 residues. Germline V gene lookup returns CDR1 LGHNA and CDR2 YSLEER. Trimming cost V 0 bases and J 0 bases, with 20 bases left between them. This CDR3 is CASSQEPTTFRISNYGYTF. The DNA for the CDR3 is TGCGCCAGCAGCCAAGAGCCAACTACCTTCAGGATTTCTAACTATGGCTACACCTTC.

The table lists this clonotype with a few counts. The J gene is TRBJ2-3, the V gene TRBV5-1; 8 bases are a match to TRBD1. The germline CDR1 and CDR2 sequences are SGHRS and YFSETQ. The CDR3 is made up of 15 amino acids. V shed 4 bases, J shed 4 bases, and the junction held 8 bases outside the gene matches. CDR3 in amino acids: CASSGWTGKADTQYF. CDR3 bases: TGCGCCAGCAGCGGATGGACAGGGAAGGCAGATACGCAGTATTTT.

This rearrangement joins TRBV12-3 or TRBV12-4 to TRBJ1-2; no clear D. Deletions cut 5 bases from V and 7 bases from J, with 11 bases between. This CDR3 is built from 12 residues. The CDR3 spells CASSRHVAGYTF. CDR3 coding DNA: TGTGCCAGCAGTCGGCACGTAGCTGGCTACACCTTC.

This clonotype was seen a few times. The V gene is TRBV7-6, the J gene TRBJ1-2; maybe TRBD1 (5 bases). Germline assignment: CDR1 SGHVS and CDR2 FNYEAQ. The CDR3 has 15 residues. V was trimmed by 5 bases and J by 0 bases, leaving 13 bases between them. CDR3 region: CASSPRGGANYGYTF. The CDR3 DNA is TGTGCCAGCAGCCCACGTGGGGGAGCTAACTATGGCTACACCTTC.

This clonotype has just a few counts. The chain uses TRBV4-3 and TRBJ2-5, with unresolved D. TRBJ2-1 explains the end of the DNA better; the J call may be wrong. The CDR3 has 14 amino acids. Germline CDR1 reads LGHNA; CDR2 reads YSLEER. The CDR3 DNA reads as TGCGCCAGCAGCCCCTCACAAGCAAGAAATGAGCAGTTCTTC. Amino acids: CASSPSQARNEQFF.

This chain connects TRBV20-1 to TRBJ2-7, with no clear D. The V gene lost 3 bases and the J gene lost 0 bases, with 6 bases spanning the gap. Germline lookup yields CDR1 DFQATT and CDR2 SNEGSKA (reference sequence). This CDR3 is 12 amino acids long. The CDR3 loop is CSARGISYEQYF. CDR3 bases: TGCAGTGCTAGGGGAATCTCCTACGAGCAGTACTTC.

This clonotype has just a few counts. The rearrangement links TRBV6-6 to TRBJ1-3; D is possibly TRBD1 (5 bases). Trimming stripped 5 bases from V and 4 bases from J, with 9 bases between. Germline CDR1 is MNHNY and CDR2 is SVGAGI (reference sequence). The CDR3 is 13 residues long. The CDR3 loop is CASSMGTGNTIYF. The CDR3 bases are TGTGCCAGCAGTATGGGGACGGGAAACACCATATATTTT.

Ten or more counts support this clonotype. The CDR3 sequence is CASRRGAAANYGYTF. In DNA form, the CDR3 reads TGTGCCAGCAGAAGGGGGGCGGCAGCTAACTATGGCTACACCTTC. The chain couples TRBV9 to TRBJ1-2, with TRBD1 as a possible D gene (6 bases). This CDR3 is 15 amino acids long. V dropped 5 bases and J dropped 0 bases, with 14 bases sitting between them. Germline V lookup: CDR1 SGDLS, CDR2 YYNGEE.

The rearrangement links TRBV7-2 to TRBJ2-1; 7 positions agree with TRBD2. Per germline, CDR1 SGHTA and CDR2 FQGNSA. The V and J ends lost 2 bases and 13 bases, in that order; junction bases with no gene match: 5. CDR3 length: 12 amino acids. As DNA, the CDR3 is TGTGCCAGCAGCTTAAACCGGGACTACCAGTTCTTC. Translation gives CASSLNRDYQFF.

This clonotype was seen repeatedly, ten times or more. The V gene is TRBV7-2, the J gene TRBJ2-7; no firm D call. The germline V and J ends were trimmed by 5 bases and 0 bases, with 14 bases remaining between them. The CDR3 contains 15 residues. The V gene's germline CDR1 is SGHTA and CDR2 FQGNSA. CDR3 nucleotide sequence: TGTGCCAGCAGCCTAAAGACTTACAGCTCCTACGAGCAGTACTTC. Amino acid sequence: CASSLKTYSSYEQYF.

This clonotype showed up just a few times. This chain links TRBV5-1 with TRBJ1-4; D might be TRBD1 (5 bases). The CDR3 totals 14 residues. From germline, CDR1 is SGHRS and CDR2 YFSETQ. The V end was cut by 4 bases, the J end by 8 bases, with 15 bases between. The CDR3 reads CASSPGRGEEKLFF. The DNA for the CDR3 is TGCGCCAGCAGCCCCGGGAGGGGCGAAGAAAAACTGTTTTTT.

The CDR3 sequence is CSARDPRDGTGELFF. CDR3 nucleotides: TGCAGTGCTAGAGACCCCAGGGACGGCACCGGGGAGCTGTTTTTT. The chain joins TRBV20-1 to TRBJ2-2; D may correspond to TRBD1 or TRBD2 (5 bases each). Per the germline V gene, CDR1 is DFQATT and CDR2 is SNEGSKA (reference sequence). V lost 0 bases and J 4 bases, leaving 12 bases between the germline ends. The CDR3 extends over 15 amino acids.

V is TRBV9 and J is TRBJ1-4; D gene ambiguous. The CDR3 runs to 18 residues. The V end lost 0 bases, the J end lost 0 bases, and 15 bases lay between the germline ends. Looked up from germline, CDR1 is SGDLS and CDR2 is YYNGEE. The CDR3 DNA follows: TGTGCCAGCAGCGTAGGTTTTGGGCGACGGACAACTAATGAAAAACTGTTTTTT. This sequence encodes CASSVGFGRRTTNEKLFF.

This clonotype was observed once. The rearrangement joins TRBV29-1 to TRBJ1-2, with unresolved D. Germline CDR1 and CDR2: SQVTM and ANQGSEA. V was trimmed by 5 bases and J by 4 bases, leaving 8 bases between them. The CDR3 consists of 11 residues. CDR3 loop: CSVHRSYGYTF. The CDR3 region has the DNA TGCAGCGTTCATCGTTCCTATGGCTACACCTTC.

This clonotype was recorded a few times. The chain recombines TRBV6-5 with TRBJ2-5; 9 bases are shared with TRBD1. This CDR3 contains 14 residues. The J segment lost 1 base and the V segment lost 6 bases, leaving 3 bases of the junction unmatched. CDR1 is MNHEY, CDR2 SVGAGI, per germline. Written as DNA, the CDR3 is TGTGCCAGCAGGATGACAGGGGGCCAAGAGACCCAGTACTTC. Protein product: CASRMTGGQETQYF.

This clonotype has a handful of counts. This CDR3 is CASSYGPGRGNQPQHF. As DNA, the CDR3 is TGTGCCAGCAGTTATGGGCCGGGACGCGGCAATCAGCCCCAGCATTTT. This chain connects TRBV6-2 or TRBV6-3 to TRBJ1-5, with D perhaps TRBD1 (5 bases). V was pared by 3 bases and J by 2 bases, with 14 bases between. Looked up from germline, CDR1 is MNHEY and CDR2 is SVGEGT. This CDR3 is 16 amino acids long.